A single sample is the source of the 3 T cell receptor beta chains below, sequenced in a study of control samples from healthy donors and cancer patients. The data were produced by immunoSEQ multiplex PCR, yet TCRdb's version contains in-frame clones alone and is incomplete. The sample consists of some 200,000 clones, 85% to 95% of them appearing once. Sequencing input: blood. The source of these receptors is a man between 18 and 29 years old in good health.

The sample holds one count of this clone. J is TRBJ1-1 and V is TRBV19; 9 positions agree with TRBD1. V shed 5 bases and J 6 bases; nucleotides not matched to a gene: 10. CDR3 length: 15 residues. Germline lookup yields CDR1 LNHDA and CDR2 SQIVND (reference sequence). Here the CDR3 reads CASSVAGTGTAEAFF. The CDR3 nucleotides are TGTGCCAGTAGTGTTGCCGGGACAGGGACAGCTGAAGCTTTCTTT.

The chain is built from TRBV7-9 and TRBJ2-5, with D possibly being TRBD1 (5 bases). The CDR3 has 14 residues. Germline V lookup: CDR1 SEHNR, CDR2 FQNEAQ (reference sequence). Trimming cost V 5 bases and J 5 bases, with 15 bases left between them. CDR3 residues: CASSPRSGRETQYF. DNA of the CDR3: TGTGCCAGCAGCCCTCGATCAGGGCGGGAGACCCAGTACTTC. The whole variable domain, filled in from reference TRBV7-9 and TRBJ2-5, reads DTGVSQNPRHKITKRGQNVTFRCDPISEHNRLYWYRQTLGQGPEFLTYFQNEAQLEKSRLLSDRFSAERPKGSFSTLEIQRTEQGDSAMYLCASSPRSGRETQYFGPGTRLLVL.

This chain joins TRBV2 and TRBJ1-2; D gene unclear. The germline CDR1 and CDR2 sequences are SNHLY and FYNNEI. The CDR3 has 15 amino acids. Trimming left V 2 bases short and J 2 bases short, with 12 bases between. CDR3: CASSEIRSGNYGYTF. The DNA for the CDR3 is TGTGCCAGCAGTGAAATCCGGTCAGGAAACTATGGCTACACCTTC.